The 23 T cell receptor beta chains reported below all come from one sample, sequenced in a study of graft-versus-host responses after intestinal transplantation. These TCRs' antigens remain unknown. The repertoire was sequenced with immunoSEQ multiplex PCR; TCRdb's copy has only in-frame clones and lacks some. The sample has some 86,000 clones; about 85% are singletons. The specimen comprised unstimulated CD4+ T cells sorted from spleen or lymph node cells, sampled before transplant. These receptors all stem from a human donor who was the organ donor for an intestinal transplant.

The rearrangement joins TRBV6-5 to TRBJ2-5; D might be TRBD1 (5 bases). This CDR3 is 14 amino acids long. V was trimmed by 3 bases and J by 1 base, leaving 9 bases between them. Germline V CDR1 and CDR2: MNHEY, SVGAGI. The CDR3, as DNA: TGTGCCAGCAGTTATTCGACAGCCCAAGAGACCCAGTACTTC. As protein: CASSYSTAQETQYF.

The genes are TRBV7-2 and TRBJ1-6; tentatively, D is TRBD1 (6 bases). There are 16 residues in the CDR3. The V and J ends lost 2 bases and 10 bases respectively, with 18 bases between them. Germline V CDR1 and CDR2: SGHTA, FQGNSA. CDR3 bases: TGTGCCAGCAGCTTAATGGACAGAATGGGACGATCACCCCTCCACTTT. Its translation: CASSLMDRMGRSPLHF.

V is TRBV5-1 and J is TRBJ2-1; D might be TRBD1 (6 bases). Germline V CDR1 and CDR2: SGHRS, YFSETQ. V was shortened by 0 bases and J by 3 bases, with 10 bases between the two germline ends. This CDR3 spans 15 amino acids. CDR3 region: CASSLVTGSYNEQFF. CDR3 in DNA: TGCGCCAGCAGCTTGGTTACAGGGAGCTACAATGAGCAGTTCTTC.

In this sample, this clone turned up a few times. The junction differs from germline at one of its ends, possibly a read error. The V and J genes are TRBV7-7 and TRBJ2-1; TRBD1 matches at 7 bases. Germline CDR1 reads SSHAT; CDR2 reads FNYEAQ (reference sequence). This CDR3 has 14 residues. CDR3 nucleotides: TGTGCTAGCAGCCCTTTTAGACAGGGTGGTGAGCAGTTCTTC. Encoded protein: CASSPFRQGGEQFF.

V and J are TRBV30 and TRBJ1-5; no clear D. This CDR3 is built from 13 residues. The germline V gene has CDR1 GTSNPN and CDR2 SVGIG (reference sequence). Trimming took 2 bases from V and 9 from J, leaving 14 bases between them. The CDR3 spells CAWSKALSAPQHF. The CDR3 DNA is TGTGCCTGGAGTAAGGCCCTGAGCGCGCCCCAGCATTTT.

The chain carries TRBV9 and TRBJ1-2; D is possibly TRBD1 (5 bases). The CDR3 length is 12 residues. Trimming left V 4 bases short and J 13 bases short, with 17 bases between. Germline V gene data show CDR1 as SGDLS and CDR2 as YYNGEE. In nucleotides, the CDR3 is TGTGCCAGCAGCAAACATCGGGGGGATCTCACCTTC. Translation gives CASSKHRGDLTF.

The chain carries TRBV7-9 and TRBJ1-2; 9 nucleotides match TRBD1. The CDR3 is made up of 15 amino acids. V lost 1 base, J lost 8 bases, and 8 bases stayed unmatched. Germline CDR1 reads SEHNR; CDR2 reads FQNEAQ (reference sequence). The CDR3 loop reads CASSLGVGTGNGYTF. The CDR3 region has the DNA TGTGCCAGCAGCTTAGGCGTGGGGACAGGGAACGGCTACACCTTC. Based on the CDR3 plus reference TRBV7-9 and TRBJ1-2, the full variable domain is DTGVSQNPRHKITKRGQNVTFRCDPISEHNRLYWYRQTLGQGPEFLTYFQNEAQLEKSRLLSDRFSAERPKGSFSTLEIQRTEQGDSAMYLCASSLGVGTGNGYTFGSGTRLTVV.

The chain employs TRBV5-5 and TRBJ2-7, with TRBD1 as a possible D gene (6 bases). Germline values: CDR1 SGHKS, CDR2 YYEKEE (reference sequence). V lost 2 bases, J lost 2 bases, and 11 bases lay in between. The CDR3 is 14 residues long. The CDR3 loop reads CASSLTGTTYEQYF. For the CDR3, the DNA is TGTGCCAGCAGCTTAACAGGGACAACCTACGAGCAGTACTTC.

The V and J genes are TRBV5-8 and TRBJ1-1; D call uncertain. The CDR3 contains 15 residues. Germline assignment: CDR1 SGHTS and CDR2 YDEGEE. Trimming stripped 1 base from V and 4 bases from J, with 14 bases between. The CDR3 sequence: CASSLHPVVGTEAFF. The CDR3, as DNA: TGTGCCAGCAGCTTGCACCCCGTAGTTGGCACTGAAGCTTTCTTT.

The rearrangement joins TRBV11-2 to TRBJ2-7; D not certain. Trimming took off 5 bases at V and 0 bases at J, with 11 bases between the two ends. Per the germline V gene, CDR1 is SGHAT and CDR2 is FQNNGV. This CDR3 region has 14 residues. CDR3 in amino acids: CASSPRATSYEQYF. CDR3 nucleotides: TGTGCCAGCAGCCCGCGTGCCACCTCCTACGAGCAGTACTTC.

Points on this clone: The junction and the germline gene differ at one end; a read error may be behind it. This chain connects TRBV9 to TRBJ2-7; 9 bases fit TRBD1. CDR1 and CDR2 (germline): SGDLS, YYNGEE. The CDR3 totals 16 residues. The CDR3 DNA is TGTGCCAGCACCAGAACTCCGGGACAGGGATCCTCCGAGCAGTACTTC. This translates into CASTRTPGQGSSEQYF. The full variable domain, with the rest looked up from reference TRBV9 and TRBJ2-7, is DSGVTQTPKHLITATGQRVTLRCSPRSGDLSVYWYQQSLDQGLQFLIQYYNGEERAKGNILERFSAQQFPDLHSELNLSSLELGDSALYFCASTRTPGQGSSEQYFGPGTRLTVT.

This CDR3 is CASSLGGRTATGELFF. The CDR3 nucleotides are TGTGCCAGCAGTTTAGGGGGGAGGACCGCCACCGGGGAGCTGTTTTTT. The rearrangement links TRBV28 to TRBJ2-2; possible D gene TRBD2, 6 bases. The length of the CDR3 is 16 residues. V lost 2 bases and J lost 4, with 14 bases in between. Per the germline V gene, CDR1 is MDHEN and CDR2 is SYDVKM. The full variable domain, completed using reference TRBV28 and TRBJ2-2, is DVKVTQSSRYLVKRTGEKVFLECVQDMDHENMFWYRQDPGLGLRLIYFSYDVKMKEKGDIPEGYSVSREKKERFSLILESASTNQTSMYLCASSLGGRTATGELFFGEGSRLTVL.

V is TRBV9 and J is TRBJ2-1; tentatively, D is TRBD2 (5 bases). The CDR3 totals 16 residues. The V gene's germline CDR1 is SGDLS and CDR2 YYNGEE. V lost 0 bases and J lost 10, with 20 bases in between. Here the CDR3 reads CASSVVALDPIREQFF. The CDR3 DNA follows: TGTGCCAGCAGCGTAGTAGCGTTAGACCCAATTCGGGAGCAGTTCTTC.

CDR3 sequence reads: CASRSGEIGTQYF. For the CDR3, the DNA is TGTGCCAGCAGGTCGGGAGAGATAGGTACGCAGTATTTT. This rearrangement joins TRBV2 to TRBJ2-3, with D possibly being TRBD2 (6 bases). V was shortened by 6 bases and J by 8 bases, with 15 bases between the two germline ends. CDR1 and CDR2 (germline): SNHLY, FYNNEI. The CDR3 contains 13 residues.

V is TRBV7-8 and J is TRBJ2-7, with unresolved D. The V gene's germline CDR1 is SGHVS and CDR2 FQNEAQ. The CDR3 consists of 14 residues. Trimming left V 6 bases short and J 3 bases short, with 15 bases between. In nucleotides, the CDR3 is TGTGCCAGCAGGCAGAAATCCCAAAGCTACGAGCAGTACTTC. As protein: CASRQKSQSYEQYF.

The CDR3 nucleotides read TGTGCCAGCAGTTTAGGACTTCTCAATGAGCAGTTCTTC. The encoded protein is CASSLGLLNEQFF. The genes are TRBV28 and TRBJ2-1; maybe TRBD2 (5 bases). V lost 2 bases, J lost 6 bases, and 8 bases lay in between. The germline CDR1 and CDR2 sequences are MDHEN and SYDVKM. There are 13 residues in the CDR3.

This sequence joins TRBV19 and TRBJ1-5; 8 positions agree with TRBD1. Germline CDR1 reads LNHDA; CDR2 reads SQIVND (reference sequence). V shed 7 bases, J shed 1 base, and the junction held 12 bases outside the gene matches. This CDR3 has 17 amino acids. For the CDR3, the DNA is TGTGCCAGTATCGAGTGGACAGGGAGTTTAAGCAATCAGCCCCAGCATTTT. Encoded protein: CASIEWTGSLSNQPQHF.

CDR3 region: CASSAPPRDNEQFF. The CDR3 DNA reads as TGTGCCAGTAGTGCCCCCCCCAGGGACAATGAGCAGTTCTTC. The chain recombines TRBV19 with TRBJ2-1, with a possible D match to TRBD1 (5 bases). V was cut by 5 bases and J by 5 bases, with 13 bases left in between. The CDR3 runs to 14 residues. Germline V gene sequence: CDR1 LNHDA, CDR2 SQIVND (reference sequence).

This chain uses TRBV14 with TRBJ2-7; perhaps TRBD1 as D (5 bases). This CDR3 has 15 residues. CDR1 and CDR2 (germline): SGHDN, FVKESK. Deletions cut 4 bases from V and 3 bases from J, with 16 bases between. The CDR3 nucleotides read TGTGCCAGCAGCCTCCAACCCCCAGGGCACTACGAGCAGTACTTC. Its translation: CASSLQPPGHYEQYF.

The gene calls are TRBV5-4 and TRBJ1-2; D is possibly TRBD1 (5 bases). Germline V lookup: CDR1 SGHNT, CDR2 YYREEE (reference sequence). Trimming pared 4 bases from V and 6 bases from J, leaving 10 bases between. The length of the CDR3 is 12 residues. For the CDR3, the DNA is TGTGCCAGCAGCCGGGTAGGGGATGGCTACACCTTC. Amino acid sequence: CASSRVGDGYTF. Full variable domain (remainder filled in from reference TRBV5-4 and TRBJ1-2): ETGVTQSPTHLIKTRGQQVTLRCSSQSGHNTVSWYQQALGQGPQFIFQYYREEENGRGNFPPRFSGLQFPNYSSELNVNALELDDSALYLCASSRVGDGYTFGSGTRLTVV.

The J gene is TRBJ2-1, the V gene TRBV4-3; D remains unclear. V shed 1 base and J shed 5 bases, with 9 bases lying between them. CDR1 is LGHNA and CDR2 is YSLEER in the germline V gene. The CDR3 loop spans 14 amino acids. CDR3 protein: CASSQGRQHNEQFF. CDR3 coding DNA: TGCGCCAGCAGCCAAGGGCGACAACACAATGAGCAGTTCTTC.

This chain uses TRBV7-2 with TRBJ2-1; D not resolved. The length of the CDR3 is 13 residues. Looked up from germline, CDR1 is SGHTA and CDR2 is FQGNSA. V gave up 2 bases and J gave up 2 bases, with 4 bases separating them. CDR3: CASSLPAYNEQFF. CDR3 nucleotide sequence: TGTGCCAGCAGCTTACCGGCCTACAATGAGCAGTTCTTC.

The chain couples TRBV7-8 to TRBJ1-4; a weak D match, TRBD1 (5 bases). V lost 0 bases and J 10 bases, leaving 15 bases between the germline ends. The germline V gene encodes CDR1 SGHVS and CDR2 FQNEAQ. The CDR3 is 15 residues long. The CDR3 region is CASSLAGGGQGKLFF. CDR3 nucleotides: TGTGCCAGCAGCTTAGCGGGGGGGGGTCAAGGAAAACTGTTTTTT.